This record looks at one TCR beta chain sequence and its context. V lost 2 bases and J lost 5; bases outside the gene matches: 14. From germline, CDR1 is MNHEY and CDR2 SMNVEV (reference sequence). CDR3 length equals 17 residues. The record originates from a study of T cells after yellow fever vaccination. Making TCR cDNA involved 5'RACE template switching, which added UMIs and a universal primer site. TCRdb processed the 5' RACE reads anew with MiXCR; each CDR3 protein has one entry. Among around 340,000 distinct CDR3 sequences listed, around 13% were seen once. The chain employs TRBV27 and TRBJ1-1; 7 positions agree with TRBD1. Sequences were derived from CD4+ T cells sorted from PBMCs, sampled 15 days after the yellow fever booster vaccination. This TCR derives from a man aged 18 to 29 who received the YFV17D yellow fever vaccine. CDR3 nucleotides: TGTGCCAGCAGTTTAAGTGCTGGGGGGACAGTCTTTACTGAAGCTTTCTTT. Translated, it gives CASSLSAGGTVFTEAFF.